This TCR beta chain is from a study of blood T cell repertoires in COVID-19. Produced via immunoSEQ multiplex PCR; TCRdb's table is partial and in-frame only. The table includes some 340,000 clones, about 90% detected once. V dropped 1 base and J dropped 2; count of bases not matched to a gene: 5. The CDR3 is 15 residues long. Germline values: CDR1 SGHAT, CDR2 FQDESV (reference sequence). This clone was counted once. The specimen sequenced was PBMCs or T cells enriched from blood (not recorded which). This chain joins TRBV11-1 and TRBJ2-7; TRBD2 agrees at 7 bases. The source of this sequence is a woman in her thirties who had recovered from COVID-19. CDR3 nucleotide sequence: TGTGCCAGCAGCTTAGATGAGGGAGGGACCTACGAGCAGTACTTC. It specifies CASSLDEGGTYEQYF.